This T cell receptor beta chain derives from a study of OX40 agonist ivuxolimab in advanced cancers. Study details: Each patient was given ivuxolimab into a vein every 2 weeks, at 0.01 to 10 mg/kg. Every patient in dose escalation had hepatocellular carcinoma, melanoma, renal cell or head and neck cancer. General study results and limits: More expanded clones were seen, on average, in CD8+ T cells than in CD4+. Antigen targets of the expanded peripheral T cells went undetermined.

Comments on this clone: Its antigen is as yet unknown.

V trimming: 0 bases; J trimming: 8 bases; junction bases outside the gene matches: 3. Germline assignment: CDR1 MNHEY and CDR2 SMNVEV (reference sequence). The CDR3 length is 13 residues. Libraries were prepared by immunoSEQ multiplex PCR; TCRdb keeps only in-frame clonotypes and omits some of them. The data contain just under 75,000 clones, over 75% of them seen just once; the ten biggest clones take up 0.5% to 0.55%. The TCR originated in an adult with an advanced solid tumor such as melanoma, head and neck, liver or kidney cancer. This sample comprised CD4+ or CD8+ T cells sorted from blood, obtained in a trial of the OX40 agonist ivuxolimab. The chain links TRBV27 to TRBJ2-7; 8 nucleotides match TRBD2. The CDR3 sequence: CASSLSTGGKQYF. The CDR3 nucleotides are TGTGCCAGCAGTTTATCGACGGGGGGGAAGCAGTACTTC.